Detailed here is one T cell receptor beta chain. As yet, its antigen is unknown. The same CDR3 arises from other DNA sequences in this sample as well. The data derive from a study of regulatory dendritic cells for organ transplantation. Study observations and caveats: Memory T cells were less diverse than naive, with memory CD8+ most oligoclonal. Mature dendritic cells appeared to drive more memory CD8+ clonal expansion than regulatory ones.

CD4+ or CD8+ T cells were sorted as naive CD45RA+ or memory CD45RO+. Clones were read by immunoSEQ multiplex PCR, and TCRdb kept only the in-frame ones, dropping some. The table has roughly 27,000 clones, over 60% seen once; the top ten hold 2% to 2.5%. Germline values: CDR1 KGHSH, CDR2 LQKENI. This CDR3 contains 15 residues. Trimming stripped 2 bases from V and 3 bases from J, with 12 bases between. Specimen: memory CD4+ T cells from blood. Subset defined: CD45RO+ memory T cells. The V call is TRBV18, the J call TRBJ2-3; weak D call: TRBD1 (5 bases). This TCR came from a human donor in good health. The CDR3 DNA follows: TGTGCCAGCTCACCAGGGGAAGGGGCTACAGATACGCAGTATTTT. This gives the protein CASSPGEGATDTQYF.